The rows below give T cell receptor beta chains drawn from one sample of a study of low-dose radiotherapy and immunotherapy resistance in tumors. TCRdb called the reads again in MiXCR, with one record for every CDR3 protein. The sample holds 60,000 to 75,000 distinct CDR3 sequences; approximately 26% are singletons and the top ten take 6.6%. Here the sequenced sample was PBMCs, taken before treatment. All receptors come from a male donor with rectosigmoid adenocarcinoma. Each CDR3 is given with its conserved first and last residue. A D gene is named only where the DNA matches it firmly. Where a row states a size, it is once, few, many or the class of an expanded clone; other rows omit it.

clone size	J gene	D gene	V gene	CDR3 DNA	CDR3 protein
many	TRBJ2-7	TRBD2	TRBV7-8	TGTGCCAGCAGCTTGGGACTAGCGGGAGGGGACAACGAGCAGTACTTC	CASSLGLAGGDNEQYF
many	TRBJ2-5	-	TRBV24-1	TGTGCCACCAGTGATGGTGCTGCGGGGGCCCAAGAGACCCAGTACTTC	CATSDGAAGAQETQYF
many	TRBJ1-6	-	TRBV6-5	TGTGCCAGCAGCCGACAAACGAATTCACCCCTCCACTTT	CASSRQTNSPLHF
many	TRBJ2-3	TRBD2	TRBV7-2	TGTGCCAGCAGCTTTAGCGGGGGGGAGTATACGCAGTATTTT	CASSFSGGEYTQYF
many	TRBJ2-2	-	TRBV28	TGTGCCAGCAGTTTGATTGGGGTCCAGACCGGGGAGCTGTTTTTT	CASSLIGVQTGELFF
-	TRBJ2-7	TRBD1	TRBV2	TGTGCCAGCAGTGAACTAGGGGGCGCAGAGCAGTACTTC	CASSELGGAEQYF
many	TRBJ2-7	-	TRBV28	TGTGCCAGCAGTCCCTATCCCTGGCGCCCTAGCTCCTACGAGCAGTACTTC	CASSPYPWRPSSYEQYF
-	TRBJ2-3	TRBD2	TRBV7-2	TGTGCCAGCAGCTTTAGTAGCGGGGGGGGCGTTAATACGCAGTATTTT	CASSFSSGGGVNTQYF
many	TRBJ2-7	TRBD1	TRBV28	TGTGCCAGCAGTCTGTTACTAGGACAGGGGGCGTACGAGCAGTACTTC	CASSLLLGQGAYEQYF
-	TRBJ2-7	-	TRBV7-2	TGTGCCAGCAGCGACCGTTACGAGCAGTACTTC	CASSDRYEQYF
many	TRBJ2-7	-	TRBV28	TGTGCCAGCAGTTTATGGGCTCTTACTCCCCACTTC	CASSLWALTPHF
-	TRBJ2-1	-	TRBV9	TGTGCCAGCAGCGTAGCTTCCTTGTCTGCAGATACGCAGTTCTTC	CASSVASLSADTQFF
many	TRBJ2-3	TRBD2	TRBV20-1	TGCAGTGCTAGCACCGGGGGGATCGCGTGTTATTTT	CSASTGGIACYF
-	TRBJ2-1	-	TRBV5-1	TGCGCCAGCAGCTCGGGGCGGGACTACAATGAGCAGTTCTTC	CASSSGRDYNEQFF
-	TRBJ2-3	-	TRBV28	TGTGCCAGCAGTCCACGTCTGACTGCAATCCCAGATACGCAGTATTTT	CASSPRLTAIPDTQYF
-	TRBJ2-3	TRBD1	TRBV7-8	TGTGCCAGCAGCACCCGGACAGGGTCCGCAGATACGCAGTATTTT	CASSTRTGSADTQYF
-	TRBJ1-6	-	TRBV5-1	TGCGCCAGCAACCTCGGAGGGTCACTGGAGGGATCCCTCCACTTT	CASNLGGSLEGSLHF
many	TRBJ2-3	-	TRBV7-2	TGTGCCAGCAGCACTGGACTGTCTCCGGATACGCAGTATTTT	CASSTGLSPDTQYF
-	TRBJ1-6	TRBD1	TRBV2	TGTGCCAGCAGGGACAGGACGAATTCACCCCTCCACTTT	CASRDRTNSPLHF
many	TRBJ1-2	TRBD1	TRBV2	TGTGCCAGCAGTGATAACCCCGGGACAGGCTATGGAACCTATGGCTACACCTTC	CASSDNPGTGYGTYGYTF
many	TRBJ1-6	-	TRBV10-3	TGTGCCATCAGTGCGATACAGGGAGAAAGGAATTCACCCCTCCACTTT	CAISAIQGERNSPLHF
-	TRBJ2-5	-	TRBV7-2	TGTGCCAGCAGGAAGCGGTCTAGCGAGGAGACCCAGTACTTC	CASRKRSSEETQYF
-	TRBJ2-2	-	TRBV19	TGTGCCAGTAGTATCGAGGGTGATACCGGGGAGCTGTTTTTT	CASSIEGDTGELFF
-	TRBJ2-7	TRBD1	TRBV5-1	TGCGCCAGCAGCGCCGAACCGGGACAGGGGGCAAGAGAAGCGTACTTC	CASSAEPGQGAREAYF
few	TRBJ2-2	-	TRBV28	-	CASSPGTPTGELFFFF
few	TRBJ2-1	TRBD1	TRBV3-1	TGTGCCAGCAGCCTACGGCCCGGACAGGGATTCCATGAGCAGTTCTTC	CASSLRPGQGFHEQFF
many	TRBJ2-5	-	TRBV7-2	TGTGCCAGCAGCTTAAGGGTCGACCATGAGACCCAGTACTTC	CASSLRVDHETQYF
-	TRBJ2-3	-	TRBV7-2	TGTGCCAGCCGGATCAGGGGGAGGACAGATACGCAGTATTTT	CASRIRGRTDTQYF
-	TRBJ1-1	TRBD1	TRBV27	TGTGCCAGCAGTCGACAGGGGTCCAACACTGAAGCTTTCTTT	CASSRQGSNTEAFF
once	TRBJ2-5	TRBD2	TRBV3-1	TGTGCCAGCAGCCCTCGGACCGCGACGGGGGGGACCCAGTACTTC	CASSPRTATGGTQYF
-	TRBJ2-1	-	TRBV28	TGTGCCAGCTTTACTCGGGGGAACTCCTACAATGAGCAGTTCTTC	CASFTRGNSYNEQFF
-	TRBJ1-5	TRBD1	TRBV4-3	TGCGCCAGCAGCCAGAGACAGGGTGACAATCAGCCCCAGCATTTT	CASSQRQGDNQPQHF
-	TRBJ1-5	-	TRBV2	TGTGCCAGCAGTGAAGAGGAGGCGGGGGGCCCGCTGGAGACCCAGCATTTT	CASSEEEAGGPLETQHF
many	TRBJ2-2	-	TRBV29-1	TGCAGCGCCCGGGGTGCGTTTGCGAACACCGGGGAGCTGTTTTTT	CSARGAFANTGELFF
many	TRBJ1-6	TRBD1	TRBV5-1	TGCGCCAGCAGCTTCGGGACAGGGCAATCACCCCTCCACTTT	CASSFGTGQSPLHF
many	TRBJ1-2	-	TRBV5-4	TGTGCCAGCAGCTTGGAAGGGTTCTATGGCTACACCTTC	CASSLEGFYGYTF
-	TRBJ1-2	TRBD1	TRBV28	TGTGCCACCGGGCAAGAGACAGGGCGTGGAGTAGGCTACACCTTC	CATGQETGRGVGYTF
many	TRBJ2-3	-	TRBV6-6	TGTGCCAGCAGTTACGGGGGGTCTAGCACAGATACGCAGTATTTT	CASSYGGSSTDTQYF
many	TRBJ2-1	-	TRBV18	TGTGCCAGCTCACCATCCAGCGGCGCCACTAATGAGCAGTTCTTC	CASSPSSGATNEQFF
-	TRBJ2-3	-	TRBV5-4	TGTGCCAGCAGGGGACTCACCGACGGAAGCACAGATACGCAGTATTTT	CASRGLTDGSTDTQYF
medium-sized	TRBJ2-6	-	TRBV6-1	TGTGCCAGCAGTGAAAGGCCCTCTGGGGCCAACGTCCTGACTTTC	CASSERPSGANVLTF
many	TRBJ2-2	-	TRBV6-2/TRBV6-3	TGTGCCAGCAGACAAGACACCGGGGAGCTGTTTTTT	CASRQDTGELFF
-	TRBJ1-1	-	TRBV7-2	TGTGCCAGCAGCTTCGACAGGTCTGAAGCTTTCTTT	CASSFDRSEAFF
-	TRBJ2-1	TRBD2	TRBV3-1	TGTGCCAGCACCTTACTAGCGGGAGAAGGTGAGCAGTTCTTC	CASTLLAGEGEQFF
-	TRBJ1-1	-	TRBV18	TGTGCCAGCTCACCATTGCAGGGGCGCCTGAACACTGAAGCTTTCTTT	CASSPLQGRLNTEAFF
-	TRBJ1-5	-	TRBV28	TGTGCCAGCAGTTTCTCGGGTCAGCCCTATCAGCCCCAGCATTTT	CASSFSGQPYQPQHF
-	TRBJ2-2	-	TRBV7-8	-	CASSLGGRAQYFGPGTGELFF
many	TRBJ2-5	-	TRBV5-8	TGTGCCAGCAGCTTGTTCCCAGGGGATCAAGAGACCCAGTACTTC	CASSLFPGDQETQYF
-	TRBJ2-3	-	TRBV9	TGTGCCAGCAGCGTCTTTAGCGGTAGCACAGATACGCAGTATTTT	CASSVFSGSTDTQYF
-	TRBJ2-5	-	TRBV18	TGTGCCAGCTCACCCCTAGCGAACCAAGAGACCCAGTACTTC	CASSPLANQETQYF
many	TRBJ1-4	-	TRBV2	TGTGCCAGCAGCGTCCCCTCCGGTAATGAAAAACTGTTTTTT	CASSVPSGNEKLFF
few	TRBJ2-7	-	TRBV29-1	TGCAGCGTTGAAAGGGACCCGGGGGCCGAGCAGTACTTC	CSVERDPGAEQYF